One T cell receptor (beta chain) is described in this entry. Among Cohort 3 donors, those recovered had two negative PCRs, clearance, or symptom resolution. This entry comes from a study of blood T cell repertoires in COVID-19. Study information: Collection of acute and convalescent COVID-19 samples took place in the United States, Italy and Spain. From T cells, B-cell-depleted T cells, or PBMCs came the material, which was cDNA or gDNA.

The CDR3 has 16 residues. Trimming removed 0 bases from V and 0 bases from J, with 9 bases in between. CDR1 is MGHRA, CDR2 YSYEKL, per germline. Original methodology: Reference gene primer amplification yielded estimated nucleated cell counts. Sequencing used immunoSEQ multiplex PCR; TCRdb keeps in-frame clones, though not all of them. V and J calls and clone size are those listed in that table; D and trimming were worked out from the DNA. Of roughly 160,000 clones listed, roughly 83% were seen once; the top ten hold approximately 12%. This TCR was sampled from an older woman who had recovered from COVID-19. Sequencing used PBMCs or T cells enriched from blood (not recorded which). This chain uses TRBV4-1 with TRBJ2-1; D may be TRBD2 (6 bases). The CDR3 DNA is TGCGCCAGCAGCCAAGAGGTCGGGAGCTCCTACAATGAGCAGTTCTTC. Translation gives CASSQEVGSSYNEQFF.